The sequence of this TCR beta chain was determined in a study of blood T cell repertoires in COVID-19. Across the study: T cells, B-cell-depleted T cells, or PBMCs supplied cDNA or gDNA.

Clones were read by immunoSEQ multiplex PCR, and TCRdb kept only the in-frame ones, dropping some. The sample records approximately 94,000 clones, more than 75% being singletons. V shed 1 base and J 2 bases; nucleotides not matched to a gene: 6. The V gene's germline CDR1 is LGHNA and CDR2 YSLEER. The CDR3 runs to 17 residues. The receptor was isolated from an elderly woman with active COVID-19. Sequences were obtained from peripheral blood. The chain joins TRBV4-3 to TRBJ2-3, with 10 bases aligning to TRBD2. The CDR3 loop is CASSQAPAGGPTDTQYF. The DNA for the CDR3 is TGCGCCAGCAGCCAAGCTCCAGCGGGAGGGCCCACAGATACGCAGTATTTT.